This T cell receptor (beta chain) emerged from a study of cytomegalovirus exposure and HLA in healthy donors. Study-wide results and caveats: Most CMV-associated TCR beta chains appeared HLA-restricted in a later analysis. Follow-up analysis found HLA locus-dependent TCR association rates, highest for DRB1 and lowest for HLA-C. There were reportedly fewer N-insertions in an Asian-associated ancestry cluster than the roughly 610-donor mean, in a later analysis.

Germline loops: CDR1 SEHNR, CDR2 FQNEAQ (reference sequence). V lost 3 bases and J lost 12, with 9 bases in between. The CDR3 length is 11 residues. Use of 60 Vbeta and 13 Jbeta primers characterized the PCR. Here immunoSEQ multiplex PCR was the method, and the copy in TCRdb shows in-frame clones only, minus some. The table includes about 150,000 clones, about 72% detected once. In nominal health when sampled, donors likely had unrecorded immune exposures nonetheless. Worth noting for this clone: Its antigen is not identified.

This TCR was sampled from a male donor in good health and CMV-seronegative. What was sequenced was PBMCs. This chain links TRBV7-9 with TRBJ2-1; possibly TRBD2 for D (6 bases). CDR3 amino acids: CASSFSGPQFF. The CDR3 region has the DNA TGTGCCAGCAGCTTTAGCGGACCGCAGTTCTTC. Supplemented by reference TRBV7-9 and TRBJ2-1, the full variable domain reads DTGVSQNPRHKITKRGQNVTFRCDPISEHNRLYWYRQTLGQGPEFLTYFQNEAQLEKSRLLSDRFSAERPKGSFSTLEIQRTEQGDSAMYLCASSFSGPQFFGPGTRLTVL.